This TCR beta chain is from a study of blood T cell repertoires in COVID-19. The method was immunoSEQ multiplex PCR; TCRdb's version includes in-frame clones alone and lacks a portion of them. The sample has just under 350,000 clones, about 90% seen once; the top ten hold roughly 6.3%. This clone was detected once. The V and J ends lost 3 bases and 3 bases respectively, with 8 bases between them. The CDR3 spans 13 residues. The germline V gene encodes CDR1 SGHDT and CDR2 YYEEEE. The TCR comes from a woman in her forties or fifties with COVID-19, enrolled during active disease. The chain couples TRBV5-6 to TRBJ2-3, with a tentative D call TRBD1 (6 bases). Sequencing was done on a sample of peripheral blood. The chain's CDR3 is CASSSDRTDTQYF. The CDR3 nucleotides are TGTGCCAGCAGCTCTGACAGGACAGATACGCAGTATTTT.